Shown below are 28 T cell receptor beta chains from a single sample sequenced in a study of blood T cell repertoires in COVID-19. Some clones are missing from TCRdb's copy, which holds only in-frame ones; the method was immunoSEQ multiplex PCR. Here the sample spans roughly 46,000 clones, 88% being singletons. The specimen was peripheral blood. All receptors come from a man aged 50-59 years with active COVID-19.

The chain couples TRBV7-3 to TRBJ2-5, with a possible D match to TRBD1 (6 bases). V was clipped by 5 bases and J by 7 bases, with 20 bases between them. There are 15 residues in the CDR3. The germline V gene has CDR1 SGHTA and CDR2 FQGTGA. CDR3 sequence (DNA): TGTGCCAGCAGCCAAGTCCCGGGACACCTCGGGACCCAGTACTTC. Translated: CASSQVPGHLGTQYF.

The CDR3 DNA follows: TGTGCTAGTGGTTTGGGGCTTTCTGGGGCCAACGTCCTGACTTTC. It encodes CASGLGLSGANVLTF. V gene TRBV12-5 combines with J gene TRBJ2-6, with unresolved D. This CDR3 has 15 amino acids. Germline assignment: CDR1 LGHNT and CDR2 FRNRAP. V lost 1 base to trimming and J lost 1 base, with 5 bases between them.

V usage is TRBV7-9 and J usage is TRBJ2-7; D remains ambiguous. This CDR3 spans 15 amino acids. The ends were cut back, 5 bases at V and 2 bases at J, with 16 bases in the middle. CDR1 is SEHNR, CDR2 FQNEAQ, per germline (reference sequence). The CDR3 DNA reads as TGTGCCAGCAGCCCAGGTCGATCGCACCCCTACGAGCAGTACTTC. Protein product: CASSPGRSHPYEQYF.

This clone was counted between two and nine times. The chain combines TRBV7-8 with TRBJ1-5; a weak D match, TRBD1 (5 bases). The CDR3 is made up of 16 amino acids. V was shortened by 1 base and J by 1 base, with 11 bases between the two germline ends. Germline values: CDR1 SGHVS, CDR2 FQNEAQ. The CDR3 reads CASSLVRVRSNQPQHF. In nucleotides, the CDR3 is TGTGCCAGCAGCTTAGTCAGGGTGAGGAGCAATCAGCCCCAGCATTTT.

The chain uses TRBV29-1 and TRBJ2-7; D is undetermined. Trimming removed 8 bases at V and 4 bases at J, with 12 bases between. Germline CDR1 SQVTM, CDR2 ANQGSEA. The CDR3 covers 11 residues. In DNA, the CDR3 is TGCAGCACGCGGCAAGGATACGAGCAGTACTTC. Amino acid sequence: CSTRQGYEQYF.

The chain is built from TRBV11-2 and TRBJ1-3, with D unclear. Trimming shortened V by 5 bases and J by 4 bases, and 15 bases separated the two germline ends. CDR1 SGHAT and CDR2 FQNNGV come from the germline V gene. CDR3 length: 15 amino acids. The CDR3 DNA follows: TGTGCCAGCAGCATGGCAGGTTCGGGGGGAAACACCATATATTTT. Encoded protein: CASSMAGSGGNTIYF.

The chain couples TRBV6-6 to TRBJ2-3, with TRBD1 identical over 8 bases. CDR1 and CDR2 (germline): MNHNY, SVGAGI (reference sequence). The CDR3 has 15 residues. The V and J ends lost 5 bases and 1 base, in that order; junction bases with no gene match: 5. The CDR3 DNA sequence: TGTGCCAGCAGTCCAGGGGGCGTCGGCACAGATACGCAGTATTTT. Amino acid sequence: CASSPGGVGTDTQYF.

The chain recombines TRBV9 with TRBJ2-3; D gene ambiguous. The CDR3 loop spans 14 amino acids. Trimming removed 0 bases from V and 0 bases from J, with 5 bases in between. Per germline, CDR1 SGDLS and CDR2 YYNGEE. This chain's CDR3 is CASSVGVSTDTQYF. As DNA, the CDR3 is TGTGCCAGCAGCGTAGGTGTAAGCACAGATACGCAGTATTTT.

The V call is TRBV4-1, the J call TRBJ2-7; D is unresolved. The V gene's germline CDR1 is MGHRA and CDR2 YSYEKL. V was clipped by 4 bases and J by 0 bases, with 10 bases between them. This CDR3 has 14 amino acids. The CDR3 coding sequence is TGCGCCAGCAGCCCCGGGTTCAGCTCCTACGAGCAGTACTTC. As protein: CASSPGFSSYEQYF.

The chain is built from TRBV27 and TRBJ1-2; 11 bases map to TRBD1. Germline V gene lookup returns CDR1 MNHEY and CDR2 SMNVEV (reference sequence). The CDR3 spans 17 residues. V shed 6 bases, J shed 3 bases, and the junction held 12 bases outside the gene matches. The CDR3 sequence: CASSPNEGTGGHYGYTF. CDR3 coding DNA: TGTGCCAGCAGCCCAAACGAGGGGACAGGGGGACACTATGGCTACACCTTC.

The chain couples TRBV11-3 to TRBJ2-5; D possibly corresponds to TRBD1 (6 bases). The CDR3 loop spans 13 amino acids. Germline V gene lookup returns CDR1 SGHNT and CDR2 YENEEA. Trimming left V 5 bases short and J 5 bases short, with 12 bases between. CDR3 bases: TGTGCCAGCAGCAAAGACAGGAGGGAGACCCAGTACTTC. Its protein is CASSKDRRETQYF.

The chain has TRBV6-1 and TRBJ1-4; 9 nucleotides agree with TRBD1. Losses at the gene ends were 2 bases for V and 3 bases for J; bases not matched to a gene: 4. The CDR3 covers 16 residues. Germline V gene sequence: CDR1 MNHNS, CDR2 SASEGT. The CDR3 spells CASSELRQGANEKLFF. DNA for the CDR3: TGTGCCAGCAGTGAACTGAGACAGGGGGCTAATGAAAAACTGTTTTTT.

This chain uses TRBV15 with TRBJ2-7, with 10 positions matching TRBD2. This CDR3 region has 13 residues. CDR1 is LNHNV, CDR2 YYDKDF, per germline (reference sequence). V was pared by 4 bases and J by 6 bases, with 3 bases of the junction left unmatched. The CDR3 sequence: CATSMGLALEQYF. CDR3 nucleotides: TGTGCCACCAGCATGGGACTAGCGCTCGAGCAGTACTTC.

The gene calls are TRBV7-3 and TRBJ2-7, with D perhaps TRBD2 (6 bases). Germline-derived CDR1 and CDR2 are SGHTA and FQGTGA. The CDR3 consists of 14 residues. Trimming shortened V by 2 bases and J by 7 bases, and 15 bases separated the two germline ends. CDR3 DNA sequence: TGTGCCAGCAGCTTAGAGCGGGCCTCTAGGGAGCAGTACTTC. Protein product: CASSLERASREQYF.

The chain couples TRBV25-1 to TRBJ1-2; possibly TRBD1 for D (5 bases). The CDR3 consists of 13 residues. The germline CDR1 and CDR2 sequences are MGHDK and SYGVNS. V was cut by 4 bases and J by 10 bases, with 16 bases left in between. The DNA of the CDR3 is TGTGCCAGCAGTGGACGCCAGGGTTACCTCTACACCTTC. This encodes CASSGRQGYLYTF.

CDR3 region: CASSVNTDTQYF. The CDR3 DNA reads as TGCGCCAGCAGTGTCAACACAGATACGCAGTATTTT. This chain links TRBV5-1 with TRBJ2-3; the D is unclear. V dropped 5 bases and J dropped 2 bases, with 6 bases sitting between them. The germline CDR1 and CDR2 sequences are SGHRS and YFSETQ. CDR3 length: 12 residues.

The genes are TRBV9 and TRBJ2-4, with D hard to call. Germline CDR1 reads SGDLS; CDR2 reads YYNGEE. This CDR3 is 17 amino acids long. Trimming left V 3 bases short and J 0 bases short, with 16 bases between. CDR3 bases: TGTGCCAGCAGCGCGAGAGGCCAGAGCCTAGCCAAAAACATTCAGTACTTC. This gives the protein CASSARGQSLAKNIQYF.

The V gene is TRBV5-8, the J gene TRBJ1-2; a possible D gene is TRBD1 (6 bases). CDR1 and CDR2 (germline): SGHTS, YDEGEE. CDR3 length equals 9 residues. The CDR3 protein is CALQGVYTF. The CDR3 bases are TGTGCGCTACAGGGTGTCTACACCTTC.

The rearrangement links TRBV13 to TRBJ1-2; 7 nucleotides align to TRBD1. The V segment lost 5 bases and the J segment 8 bases; nucleotides outside the gene matches: 8. Germline V gene sequence: CDR1 PRHDT, CDR2 FYEKMQ (reference sequence). The CDR3 covers 13 residues. Written as DNA, the CDR3 is TGTGCCAGCAGCGTGGCAGGGGGGACGGGCTACACCTTC. This encodes CASSVAGGTGYTF.

This clone showed up just once. CDR3 DNA: TGCGCCAGCAGCCACCCACAGCGGAACTATGGCTACACCTTC. Amino acid sequence: CASSHPQRNYGYTF. The chain has TRBV4-1 and TRBJ1-2; D not resolved. This CDR3 has 14 residues. The V gene lost 3 bases and the J gene lost 2 bases, with 10 bases spanning the gap. CDR1 is MGHRA and CDR2 is YSYEKL in the germline V gene.

V usage is TRBV10-3 and J usage is TRBJ2-3; a possible D gene is TRBD1 (5 bases). The CDR3 loop spans 11 amino acids. From germline, CDR1 is ENHRY and CDR2 SYGVKD. V was cut by 6 bases and J by 6 bases, with 7 bases left in between. As DNA, the CDR3 is TGTGCCATCAGCCGACAGGATACGCAGTATTTT. It codes for CAISRQDTQYF.

The V and J genes are TRBV30 and TRBJ1-5, with D hard to call. The CDR3 has 13 residues. V dropped 3 bases and J dropped 7 bases, with 13 bases sitting between them. Germline values: CDR1 GTSNPN, CDR2 SVGIG (reference sequence). CDR3 amino acids: CAWRRGLEQPQHF. The CDR3 DNA reads as TGTGCCTGGAGGCGAGGGCTAGAGCAGCCCCAGCATTTT.

The rearrangement uses TRBV7-9 and TRBJ2-7, with 10 nucleotides matching TRBD2. The length of the CDR3 is 14 residues. Germline V lookup: CDR1 SEHNR, CDR2 FQNEAQ (reference sequence). The J segment lost 7 bases and the V segment lost 2 bases, leaving 5 bases of the junction unmatched. This CDR3 reads CASSLFLAGAEQYF. The CDR3 DNA is TGTGCCAGCAGCTTATTTCTAGCGGGAGCTGAGCAGTACTTC.

This clone showed up just once. V is TRBV6-5 and J is TRBJ1-2, with unresolved D. CDR3 length equals 16 residues. Germline CDR1 is MNHEY and CDR2 is SVGAGI. The germline V and J ends were trimmed by 2 bases and 3 bases, with 16 bases remaining between them. DNA for the CDR3: TGTGCCAGCAGTTACACTTCGCGGGGTCGGGACTATGGCTACACCTTC. Translated: CASSYTSRGRDYGYTF.

The chain employs TRBV5-1 and TRBJ2-7; 8 bases fit TRBD2. Trimming cost V 2 bases and J 3 bases; bases outside gene matches: 7. The germline V gene encodes CDR1 SGHRS and CDR2 YFSETQ. The CDR3 has 15 residues. The CDR3 DNA is TGCGCCAGCAGCTTCGGCGGGGGGCGAAGCTACGAGCAGTACTTC. Its translation: CASSFGGGRSYEQYF.

The rearrangement joins TRBV11-2 to TRBJ1-2, with D possibly matching TRBD1 (5 bases). Per germline, CDR1 SGHAT and CDR2 FQNNGV. V shed 0 bases and J shed 5 bases, with 16 bases lying between them. This CDR3 has 16 amino acids. CDR3 nucleotides: TGTGCCAGCAGCTTAGACCCCATCAGGGCCCCATATGGCTACACCTTC. Translation: CASSLDPIRAPYGYTF. The full variable domain, its missing parts supplied by reference TRBV11-2 and TRBJ1-2, is EAGVAQSPRYKIIEKRQSVAFWCNPISGHATLYWYQQILGQGPKLLIQFQNNGVVDDSQLPKDRFSAERLKGVDSTLKIQPAKLEDSAVYLCASSLDPIRAPYGYTFGSGTRLTVV.

This chain joins TRBV7-3 and TRBJ1-5; D remains ambiguous. CDR1 SGHTA and CDR2 FQGTGA come from the germline V gene. V lost 2 bases and J lost 4, with 6 bases in between. The length of the CDR3 is 13 residues. The chain's CDR3 is CASSLESNQPQHF. For the CDR3, the DNA is TGTGCCAGCAGCTTAGAGAGTAATCAGCCCCAGCATTTT.

V usage is TRBV5-1 and J usage is TRBJ2-5; maybe TRBD1 (6 bases). CDR3 size: 14 residues. CDR1 and CDR2 from the germline V gene are SGHRS and YFSETQ. Trimming took 6 bases from V and 7 from J, leaving 19 bases between them. The CDR3 loop reads CASTLTDRSGTQYF. The CDR3 coding sequence is TGCGCCAGCACCTTAACAGACAGGTCTGGGACCCAGTACTTC.